The next 30 T cell receptor beta chains were all read from a single sample in a study of T cell responses to AZD1222 COVID-19 vaccine. Profiling relied on immunoSEQ multiplex PCR, and the TCRdb table lists in-frame clones only, not all of them. The top ten hold around 50% of the sample, which has approximately 70,000 clones, 80% seen once. The sample in question was peripheral blood, obtained 28 days after the second AZD1222 dose. The origin of the receptors is an adult who received the AZD1222 COVID-19 vaccine.

This sequence joins TRBV7-2 and TRBJ2-1, with 12 bases lining up with TRBD2. After removal of 1 base from V and 6 bases from J, the junction contained 4 bases not matched to a gene. The CDR3 contains 16 residues. Germline CDR1 is SGHTA and CDR2 is FQGNSA. CDR3 amino acids: CASSLDPSGRGNEQFF. The CDR3 DNA reads as TGTGCCAGCAGCTTAGACCCTAGCGGGAGGGGCAATGAGCAGTTCTTC.

This sequence joins TRBV2 and TRBJ2-1, with 12 bases lining up with TRBD2. Germline V lookup: CDR1 SNHLY, CDR2 FYNNEI. This CDR3 is 15 amino acids long. Trimming removed 6 bases from V and 9 bases from J; junction bases left unmatched: 9. Here the CDR3 DNA reads TGTGCCAGCAGGGATGGACTAGCGGGATCCGCTGAGCAGTTCTTC. It yields the protein CASRDGLAGSAEQFF. The full variable domain, in which reference TRBV2 and TRBJ2-1 provide the parts outside the CDR3, is EPEVTQTPSHQVTQMGQEVILRCVPISNHLYFYWYRQILGQKVEFLVSFYNNEISEKSEIFDDQFSVERPDGSNFTLKIRSTKLEDSAMYFCASRDGLAGSAEQFFGPGTRLTVL.

This sequence joins TRBV9 and TRBJ1-6, with D perhaps TRBD1 (5 bases). Trimming removed 3 bases from V and 10 bases from J, with 8 bases in between. Per germline, CDR1 SGDLS and CDR2 YYNGEE. This CDR3 is built from 12 residues. The CDR3 spells CASSGQSSPLHF. CDR3 nucleotides: TGTGCCAGCAGCGGACAGTCCTCACCCCTCCACTTT.

The rearrangement joins TRBV5-6 to TRBJ1-2; a possible D gene is TRBD1 (6 bases). The CDR3 runs 14 residues. V was pared by 2 bases and J by 4 bases, with 12 bases between. Germline V CDR1 and CDR2: SGHDT, YYEEEE. The CDR3 sequence is CASSLGDTIYGYTF. The DNA of the CDR3 is TGTGCCAGCAGCTTAGGGGACACGATCTATGGCTACACCTTC.

The J gene is TRBJ1-1, the V gene TRBV9; a weak D match, TRBD1 (5 bases). The CDR3 totals 16 residues. V was shortened by 0 bases and J by 3 bases, with 15 bases between the two germline ends. Per germline, CDR1 SGDLS and CDR2 YYNGEE. The CDR3 region has the DNA TGTGCCAGCAGCGTAGGGGGCCAAGGCGGGTACACTGAAGCTTTCTTT. Translating it yields CASSVGGQGGYTEAFF.

CDR3 nucleotides: TGCAGTGCTAGTAGGAGCGGCGGGGGCTACGAGCAGTACTTC. It is translated as CSASRSGGGYEQYF. The genes are TRBV20-1 and TRBJ2-7; TRBD2 matches 7 bases. The CDR3 covers 14 residues. J lost 3 bases, V lost 3 bases, and 8 bases had no gene match. In germline, CDR1 is DFQATT, CDR2 SNEGSKA (reference sequence).

This clone appeared a single time. The CDR3 loop reads CASSYPSGAPNQPQHF. In DNA, the CDR3 is TGTGCCAGCAGTTACCCCTCCGGGGCACCTAATCAGCCCCAGCATTTT. The V gene is TRBV6-2 or TRBV6-3, the J gene TRBJ1-5; perhaps TRBD1 as D (5 bases). Trimming took off 2 bases at V and 4 bases at J, with 15 bases between the two ends. Germline assignment: CDR1 MNHEY and CDR2 SVGEGT. The CDR3 is 16 residues long.

The sample holds one count of this clone. The chain is built from TRBV29-1 and TRBJ2-3; possibly TRBD2 for D (7 bases). The germline CDR1 and CDR2 sequences are SQVTM and ANQGSEA. This CDR3 has 13 amino acids. Trimming removed 6 bases from V and 2 bases from J, with 12 bases in between. The CDR3 loop is CSVRGQDTDTQYF. The CDR3 nucleotides are TGCAGCGTGCGGGGGCAAGACACAGATACGCAGTATTTT.

The chain joins TRBV4-3 to TRBJ1-1, with 12 bases lining up with TRBD1. Losses at the gene ends were 0 bases for V and 10 bases for J; bases not matched to a gene: 9. The CDR3 runs 16 residues. CDR1 and CDR2 (germline): LGHNA, YSLEER. The CDR3 sequence: CASSQDLGTGGLGAFF. CDR3 in DNA: TGCGCCAGCAGCCAAGATCTAGGGACAGGGGGCTTAGGAGCTTTCTTT.

This clone has just one count. V is TRBV6-5 and J is TRBJ2-2; D might be TRBD2 (5 bases). CDR1 and CDR2 (germline): MNHEY, SVGAGI. Trimming removed 2 bases from V and 5 bases from J, with 12 bases in between. The CDR3 spans 15 residues. CDR3 DNA: TGTGCCAGCAGTTACGTGGGAGTAGGGACCGGGGAGCTGTTTTTT. It is translated as CASSYVGVGTGELFF.

The rearrangement links TRBV3-1 (or the pseudogene TRBV3-2) to TRBJ1-3, with D perhaps TRBD1 (5 bases). This CDR3 has 15 residues. Germline assignment: CDR1 LGHDT and CDR2 YNNKEL (reference sequence). V lost 4 bases, J lost 2 bases, and 12 bases lay in between. Here the CDR3 DNA reads TGTGCCAGCAGCCCAGGGTCGGGTACTGGAAACACCATATATTTT. Its translation is CASSPGSGTGNTIYF.

The rearrangement links TRBV4-2 to TRBJ2-7; D call uncertain. This CDR3 contains 14 residues. Germline assignment: CDR1 LGHNA and CDR2 YNFKEQ. V lost 0 bases and J lost 6, with 12 bases in between. The CDR3 DNA sequence: TGTGCCAGCAGCCAAGATTTTTTGGAAGCCGAGCAGTACTTC. It encodes CASSQDFLEAEQYF.

This sequence joins TRBV5-1 and TRBJ1-5, with a tentative D call TRBD1 (5 bases). The length of the CDR3 is 14 residues. CDR1 SGHRS and CDR2 YFSETQ come from the germline V gene. The ends were cut back, 1 base at V and 7 bases at J, with 12 bases in the middle. The chain's CDR3 is CASSLIGEGQPQHF. DNA of the CDR3: TGCGCCAGCAGCTTGATAGGGGAAGGCCAGCCCCAGCATTTT.

This clone was counted a few times. The same CDR3 can be traced to other DNA sequences in this sample. The DNA of the CDR3 is TGTGCCAGCAGCCCCCCGGGACACCACTACGAGCAGTACTTC. This translates into CASSPPGHHYEQYF. The genes are TRBV9 and TRBJ2-7; possibly TRBD1 for D (6 bases). The germline V gene encodes CDR1 SGDLS and CDR2 YYNGEE. Deletions cut 4 bases from V and 3 bases from J, with 14 bases between. The CDR3 length is 14 residues.

The rearrangement links TRBV28 to TRBJ1-2; TRBD1 is a possible D gene (6 bases). The V and J ends lost 6 bases and 13 bases respectively, with 18 bases between them. The CDR3 length is 12 residues. CDR1 and CDR2 from the germline V gene are MDHEN and SYDVKM. CDR3 bases: TGTGCCAGCAGGGTCCGGGACATCTCTTTCACCTTC. This encodes CASRVRDISFTF.

The rearrangement uses TRBV5-1 and TRBJ2-3; a weak D match, TRBD1 (5 bases). This CDR3 contains 16 residues. Germline V gives CDR1 SGHRS, CDR2 YFSETQ. V was cut by 0 bases and J by 1 base, with 12 bases left in between. The CDR3 reads CASSLEGGAGTDTQYF. CDR3 coding DNA: TGCGCCAGCAGCTTGGAGGGTGGGGCGGGCACAGATACGCAGTATTTT.

This chain's CDR3 is CASSHRDETYEQYF. The CDR3 region has the DNA TGTGCCAGCAGCCACAGGGACGAGACCTACGAGCAGTACTTC. The chain recombines TRBV27 with TRBJ2-7, with D tentatively TRBD1 (6 bases). Germline CDR1 MNHEY, CDR2 SMNVEV (reference sequence). This CDR3 region has 14 residues. The ends were cut back, 6 bases at V and 2 bases at J, with 14 bases in the middle.

The V and J genes are TRBV7-2 and TRBJ2-3, with D uncertain. The V gene lost 0 bases and the J gene lost 0 bases, with 7 bases spanning the gap. Per the germline V gene, CDR1 is SGHTA and CDR2 is FQGNSA. The CDR3 runs 15 residues. CDR3 loop: CASSLAVLSTDTQYF. The CDR3 nucleotides are TGTGCCAGCAGCTTAGCGGTACTTAGCACAGATACGCAGTATTTT.

This rearrangement joins TRBV4-3 to TRBJ2-2; 9 positions match TRBD2. V shed 2 bases, J shed 6 bases, and the junction held 7 bases outside the gene matches. This CDR3 has 16 amino acids. From germline, CDR1 is LGHNA and CDR2 YSLEER. CDR3 sequence: CASSQLSGSSPGELFF. CDR3 DNA: TGCGCCAGCAGCCAACTTAGCGGGAGTAGCCCCGGGGAGCTGTTTTTT.

This clone was counted between two and nine times. The gene calls are TRBV12-3 or TRBV12-4 and TRBJ1-2; 7 bases map to TRBD1. CDR3 length: 13 residues. V was clipped by 3 bases and J by 5 bases; unmatched bases: 3. The CDR3 loop is CASSFPTGYGYTF. The DNA of the CDR3 is TGTGCCAGCAGTTTCCCGACAGGGTATGGCTACACCTTC.

This clone was counted a few times. V gene TRBV2 combines with J gene TRBJ2-7; D is uncertain. The ends were cut back, 6 bases at V and 5 bases at J, with 5 bases in the middle. CDR1 is SNHLY, CDR2 FYNNEI, per germline. The CDR3 sequence is 10 residues long. CDR3 sequence: CASSLHEQYF. The CDR3 DNA follows: TGTGCCAGCAGCCTCCACGAGCAGTACTTC.

The J gene is TRBJ2-2, the V gene TRBV27; D is unresolved. CDR3 size: 16 residues. The ends were cut back, 8 bases at V and 0 bases at J, with 16 bases in the middle. In germline, CDR1 is MNHEY, CDR2 SMNVEV (reference sequence). CDR3 DNA: TGTGCCAGCTCAAATAAAGGGTGGGCGAACACCGGGGAGCTGTTTTTT. Its translation is CASSNKGWANTGELFF.

The chain carries TRBV25-1 and TRBJ1-6; 7 bases fit TRBD1. Germline V lookup: CDR1 MGHDK, CDR2 SYGVNS. The CDR3 is made up of 14 amino acids. J lost 3 bases, V lost 5 bases, and 1 base had no gene match. Here the CDR3 DNA reads TGTGCCAGCAGTAGGGACAGCTATAATTCACCCCTCCACTTT. Translation: CASSRDSYNSPLHF.

CDR3 coding DNA: TGTGCCAGCAGTGACGTACAGGGGGCTAATCAGCCCCAGCATTTT. Its protein is CASSDVQGANQPQHF. This chain joins TRBV2 and TRBJ1-5; 9 bases are a match to TRBD1. Unmatched junction bases numbered 4, after V lost 3 bases and J lost 4 bases. Germline V lookup: CDR1 SNHLY, CDR2 FYNNEI. This CDR3 has 15 residues.

This clone was recorded a few times. The chain combines TRBV7-9 with TRBJ1-1, with unresolved D. The V and J ends lost 0 bases and 10 bases respectively, with 9 bases between them. Germline V gives CDR1 SEHNR, CDR2 FQNEAQ (reference sequence). This CDR3 is 12 amino acids long. The CDR3 region is CASSLAKRGAFF. The CDR3 nucleotides read TGTGCCAGCAGCTTAGCAAAGCGAGGAGCTTTCTTT. Full variable domain (missing parts from reference TRBV7-9 and TRBJ1-1): DTGVSQNPRHKITKRGQNVTFRCDPISEHNRLYWYRQTLGQGPEFLTYFQNEAQLEKSRLLSDRFSAERPKGSFSTLEIQRTEQGDSAMYLCASSLAKRGAFFGQGTRLTVV.

The chain carries TRBV11-1 and TRBJ2-1, with 9 nucleotides matching TRBD1. The length of the CDR3 is 14 residues. Germline V gives CDR1 SGHAT, CDR2 FQDESV (reference sequence). Trimming removed 3 bases from V and 8 bases from J; junction bases left unmatched: 5. The CDR3 coding sequence is TGTGCCAGCAGCTTGGACAGGGGTTGGGATGAGCAGTTCTTC. Protein: CASSLDRGWDEQFF. The full variable domain, its missing parts supplied by reference TRBV11-1 and TRBJ2-1, is EAEVAQSPRYKITEKSQAVAFWCDPISGHATLYWYRQILGQGPELLVQFQDESVVDDSQLPKDRFSAERLKGVDSTLKIQPAELGDSAMYLCASSLDRGWDEQFFGPGTRLTVL.

The chain employs TRBV28 and TRBJ1-1, with 7 bases fitting TRBD1. Germline V gene data show CDR1 as MDHEN and CDR2 as SYDVKM. The ends lost 2 bases at V and 11 bases at J; junction bases unmatched: 5. The CDR3 covers 12 residues. The CDR3 sequence: CASSLGQGEAFF. In nucleotides, the CDR3 is TGTGCCAGCAGTTTAGGGCAGGGGGAGGCTTTCTTT.

V usage is TRBV27 and J usage is TRBJ2-7; D is undetermined. Trimming removed 8 bases at V and 0 bases at J, with 11 bases between. The germline V gene encodes CDR1 MNHEY and CDR2 SMNVEV (reference sequence). This CDR3 region has 13 residues. DNA for the CDR3: TGTGCCAGCCGCCTAGATGGCTCCTACGAGCAGTACTTC. Its protein product is CASRLDGSYEQYF.

The rearrangement links TRBV13 to TRBJ1-1; D is perhaps TRBD1 (6 bases). Germline-derived CDR1 and CDR2 are PRHDT and FYEKMQ (reference sequence). V was clipped by 0 bases and J by 5 bases, with 10 bases between them. This CDR3 is 14 amino acids long. CDR3 sequence reads: CASSLGGGWTEAFF. Here the CDR3 DNA reads TGTGCCAGCAGCTTAGGTGGGGGCTGGACTGAAGCTTTCTTT. Combining the CDR3 with reference TRBV13 and TRBJ1-1 gives the whole variable domain AAGVIQSPRHLIKEKRETATLKCYPIPRHDTVYWYQQGPGQDPQFLISFYEKMQSDKGSIPDRFSAQQFSDYHSELNMSSLELGDSALYFCASSLGGGWTEAFFGQGTRLTVV.

The CDR3 here is CASSSLRQPQHF. The CDR3 DNA reads as TGTGCCAGCAGTTCCCTGCGTCAGCCCCAGCATTTT. J is TRBJ1-5 and V is TRBV28; unclear D gene. Trimming cost V 4 bases and J 6 bases, with 7 bases left between them. The germline V gene encodes CDR1 MDHEN and CDR2 SYDVKM. This CDR3 is built from 12 residues.